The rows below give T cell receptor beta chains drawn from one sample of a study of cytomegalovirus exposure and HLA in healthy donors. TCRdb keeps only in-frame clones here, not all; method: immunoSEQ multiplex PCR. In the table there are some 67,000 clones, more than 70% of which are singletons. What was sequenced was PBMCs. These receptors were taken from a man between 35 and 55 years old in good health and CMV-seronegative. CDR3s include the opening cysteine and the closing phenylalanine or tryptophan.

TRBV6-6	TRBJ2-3	CASSYGTTRGDTQYF
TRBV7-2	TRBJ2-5	CASSQGGLREETQYF
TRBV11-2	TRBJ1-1	CASSPGGRGTEAFF
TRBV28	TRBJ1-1	CASSSSRTEAFF
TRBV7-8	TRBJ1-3	CASSPPGLSSGNTIYF
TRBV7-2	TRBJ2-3	CASSPNSGVGSTDTQYF
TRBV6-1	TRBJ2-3	CASSEFPTSGVSTDTQYF
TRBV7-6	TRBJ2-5	CASRRDSRETQYF
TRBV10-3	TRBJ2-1	CAISGLADQKGEQFF
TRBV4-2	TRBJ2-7	CASSQDPGSSYEQYF
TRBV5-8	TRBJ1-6	CASSLSGVENVPLHF
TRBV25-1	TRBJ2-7	CATWAPGTALGQYF
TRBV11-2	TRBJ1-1	CASSVTRGTEAFF
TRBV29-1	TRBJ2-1	CSVEGLAGGINRISSYNEQFF
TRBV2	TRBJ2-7	CASSSGRGTYEQYF
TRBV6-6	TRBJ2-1	CASSYSSGGNEQFF
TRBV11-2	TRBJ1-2	CASSLSTGYYGYTF
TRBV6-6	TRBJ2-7	CASGHGYLYEQYF
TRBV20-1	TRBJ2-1	CSASPAGVQFF
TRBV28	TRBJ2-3	CASSLPRLGGGSRDTQYF
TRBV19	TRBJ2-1	CASTGGGLSYNEQFF
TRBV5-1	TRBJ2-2	CASSWTARTGELFF
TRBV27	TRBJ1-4	CASSLSGPGVVRTNEKLFF
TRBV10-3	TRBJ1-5	CAIKTGSGNQPQHF
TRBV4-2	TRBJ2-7	CASSQDSAGGEQYF
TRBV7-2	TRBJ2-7	CASSYSVVSYEQYF
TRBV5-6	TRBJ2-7	CASSLQAGEVNVGYEQYF
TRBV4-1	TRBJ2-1	CASSQDWTGISYNEQFF
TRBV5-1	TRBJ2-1	CASSLRTGGFLNEQFF
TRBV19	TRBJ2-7	CASTPTGGLSEQYF
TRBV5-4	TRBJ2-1	CASRSDREGGNEQFF
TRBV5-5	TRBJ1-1	CASSPERTGPTEAFF
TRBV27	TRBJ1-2	CASSQGAKGYTF
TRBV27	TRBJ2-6	CASSLKGPGGTGANVLTF
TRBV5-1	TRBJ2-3	CASSLDLAGQGTQYF
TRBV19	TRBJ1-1	CASSRQGNTEAFF
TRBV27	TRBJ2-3	CASSFASLGAGTQYF
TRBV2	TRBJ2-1	CASSTDLYEQFF